The next 19 T cell receptor beta chains were all read from a single sample in a study of T cell responses to AZD1222 COVID-19 vaccine. Assay: immunoSEQ multiplex PCR; the TCRdb copy retains only in-frame clones and omits some. The data show roughly 160,000 clones, with 70% to 90% seen just once and roughly 0.98% held by the top ten. Sequencing was performed on peripheral blood, taken 28 days after the second AZD1222 dose. The origin of the receptors is an adult who received the AZD1222 COVID-19 vaccine.

This clone came up a few times. The gene calls are TRBV4-1 and TRBJ2-5; the D is unclear. The CDR3 spans 15 residues. Germline lookup yields CDR1 MGHRA and CDR2 YSYEKL. The ends were cut back, 3 bases at V and 5 bases at J, with 16 bases in the middle. CDR3 residues: CASSQPGWRVETQYF. The CDR3 bases are TGCGCCAGCAGCCAGCCCGGCTGGAGAGTCGAGACCCAGTACTTC.

The chain joins TRBV7-2 to TRBJ2-1, with 8 nucleotides matching TRBD2. The CDR3 sequence is 16 residues long. Germline loops: CDR1 SGHTA, CDR2 FQGNSA. Germline trimming cut 6 bases from V and 0 bases from J; bases unmatched to any gene: 7. The CDR3 spells CASRQDSGASYNEQFF. CDR3 DNA: TGTGCCAGCAGGCAAGATAGCGGGGCCTCCTACAATGAGCAGTTCTTC.

In this sample, this clone turned up a few times. The V call is TRBV30, the J call TRBJ1-2; D unclear. Trimming took 5 bases from V and 6 from J, leaving 16 bases between them. Per germline, CDR1 GTSNPN and CDR2 SVGIG (reference sequence). This CDR3 is 13 amino acids long. CDR3 DNA sequence: TGTGCCTGGGTTAAAGGACCTGGAGATGGCTACACCTTC. Translation gives CAWVKGPGDGYTF.

Only one count was recorded for this clone. The chain employs TRBV7-2 and TRBJ2-2, with D unclear. Deletions cut 1 base from V and 6 bases from J, with 9 bases between. This CDR3 has 14 residues. CDR1 is SGHTA, CDR2 FQGNSA, per germline. The CDR3 DNA sequence: TGTGCCAGCAGCTTAGGTTGGGGTTCCGGGGAGCTGTTTTTT. Protein: CASSLGWGSGELFF.

In this sample, this clone is medium-sized. The rearrangement uses TRBV6-4 and TRBJ2-3; D unresolved. Germline V gene sequence: CDR1 MRHNA, CDR2 SNTAGT. Trimming took 0 bases from V and 0 from J, leaving 13 bases between them. This CDR3 has 17 amino acids. CDR3 sequence (DNA): TGTGCCAGCAGTGACTCTATCGAGGCTCCGAGCACAGATACGCAGTATTTT. Protein sequence: CASSDSIEAPSTDTQYF.

J is TRBJ2-7 and V is TRBV6-7, with 8 bases that match TRBD2. TRBV6-7 has ORF status, its function being uncertain. The CDR3 has 15 residues. J lost 7 bases, V lost 7 bases, and 15 bases had no gene match. This CDR3 reads CASIQSGGPLDEQYF. For the CDR3, the DNA is TGTGCCAGCATTCAGTCGGGGGGGCCGTTAGATGAGCAGTACTTC.

The genes are TRBV19 and TRBJ2-7; TRBD1 agrees at 9 bases. V lost 5 bases to trimming and J lost 4 bases; unmatched junction nucleotides: 9. The CDR3 totals 15 residues. CDR1 LNHDA and CDR2 SQIVND come from the germline V gene (reference sequence). The CDR3 nucleotides are TGTGCCAGTAGTCCCTCCACAGGGGGCATGTACGAGCAGTACTTC. As protein: CASSPSTGGMYEQYF.

The V and J genes are TRBV5-4 and TRBJ2-7, with TRBD1 matching 8 bases. Germline CDR1 is SGHNT and CDR2 is YYREEE (reference sequence). This CDR3 has 16 residues. The V and J ends lost 0 bases and 1 base, in that order; junction bases with no gene match: 6. In nucleotides, the CDR3 is TGTGCCAGCAGCTTGGCCTCAGGGGGCTGGTCCTACGAGCAGTACTTC. It codes for CASSLASGGWSYEQYF.

The genes are TRBV4-3 and TRBJ1-2; D is undetermined. CDR1 is LGHNA and CDR2 is YSLEER in the germline V gene. There are 16 residues in the CDR3. V was shortened by 1 base and J by 4 bases, with 16 bases between the two germline ends. CDR3 residues: CASSQGRGLAAYGYTF. CDR3 in DNA: TGCGCCAGCAGCCAAGGGCGGGGATTAGCGGCCTATGGCTACACCTTC.

V gene TRBV6-5 combines with J gene TRBJ2-3, with a possible D match to TRBD2 (5 bases). Germline V CDR1 and CDR2: MNHEY, SVGAGI. The CDR3 spans 14 residues. Trimming cost V 8 bases and J 5 bases, with 17 bases left between them. The DNA for the CDR3 is TGTGCCAGCGGGAGATCGGATAACCGAGATACGCAGTATTTT. It specifies CASGRSDNRDTQYF.

The table lists this clone with a few counts. The chain uses TRBV19 and TRBJ1-3; D remains unclear. Germline-derived CDR1 and CDR2 are LNHDA and SQIVND (reference sequence). The CDR3 runs to 13 residues. V lost 4 bases to trimming and J lost 0 bases, with 4 bases between them. The CDR3 DNA reads TGTGCCAGTAGTACCGGCTCTGGAAACACCATATATTTT. This sequence encodes CASSTGSGNTIYF.

The V and J genes are TRBV28 and TRBJ2-2, with 8 bases identical to TRBD1. Germline trimming cut 3 bases from V and 4 bases from J; bases unmatched to any gene: 7. The CDR3 extends over 16 amino acids. In germline, CDR1 is MDHEN, CDR2 SYDVKM. CDR3 sequence: CASSFFDRGGTGELFF. The CDR3 coding sequence is TGTGCCAGCAGTTTTTTTGACAGGGGTGGCACCGGGGAGCTGTTTTTT.

The gene calls are TRBV27 and TRBJ1-4; D possibly corresponds to TRBD1 (5 bases). CDR3 length equals 16 residues. From germline, CDR1 is MNHEY and CDR2 SMNVEV (reference sequence). Trimming stripped 6 bases from V and 8 bases from J, with 22 bases between. DNA of the CDR3: TGTGCCAGCAGAACCCAAACAGGCCGGGGGGGAGAAAAACTGTTTTTT. This encodes CASRTQTGRGGEKLFF.

The table lists this clone with a count of one. The chain carries TRBV9 and TRBJ2-2; D not resolved. V lost 0 bases and J 1 base, leaving 7 bases between the germline ends. Germline V gene data show CDR1 as SGDLS and CDR2 as YYNGEE. This CDR3 comprises 15 residues. This CDR3 reads CASSVAGGNTGELFF. The DNA of the CDR3 is TGTGCCAGCAGCGTAGCCGGTGGGAACACCGGGGAGCTGTTTTTT.

The sample holds a few counts of this clone. J is TRBJ2-3 and V is TRBV5-1; 8 bases are a match to TRBD2. V lost 4 bases and J lost 0; bases outside the gene matches: 10. Germline-derived CDR1 and CDR2 are SGHRS and YFSETQ. The CDR3 sequence is 17 residues long. Here the CDR3 DNA reads TGCGCCAGCAGCAGAGCGGGGGACGGTCCCAGCACAGATACGCAGTATTTT. It codes for CASSRAGDGPSTDTQYF.

This chain connects TRBV6-4 to TRBJ2-3; D is perhaps TRBD2 (5 bases). The CDR3 has 13 amino acids. Germline V CDR1 and CDR2: MRHNA, SNTAGT. V was trimmed by 5 bases and J by 6 bases, leaving 12 bases between them. The CDR3 DNA reads TGTGCCAGCAGTCGGGATCACGGGGATACGCAGTATTTT. Encoded protein: CASSRDHGDTQYF.

The V gene is TRBV24-1, the J gene TRBJ1-1; tentatively, D is TRBD1 (5 bases). Looked up from germline, CDR1 is KGHDR and CDR2 is SFDVKD. The CDR3 extends over 13 amino acids. Trimming cost V 4 bases and J 1 base, with 6 bases left between them. The CDR3, as DNA: TGTGCCACCAGTGACGGGGGGAACACTGAAGCTTTCTTT. Residues: CATSDGGNTEAFF.

This clone has just one count. The CDR3 region is CASSLTPGQNPNEKLFF. The CDR3 nucleotides are TGTGCCAGCAGCTTGACCCCGGGACAGAACCCTAATGAAAAACTGTTTTTT. This sequence joins TRBV5-5 and TRBJ1-4; 7 bases are shared with TRBD1. This CDR3 spans 17 amino acids. The germline gives CDR1 SGHKS, CDR2 YYEKEE (reference sequence). The J segment lost 3 bases and the V segment lost 1 base, leaving 9 bases of the junction unmatched.

This clone is a singleton in its sample. The chain links TRBV5-1 to TRBJ2-3; the D is unclear. The germline CDR1 and CDR2 sequences are SGHRS and YFSETQ. The CDR3 is 13 residues long. V was shortened by 0 bases and J by 4 bases, with 6 bases between the two germline ends. This chain's CDR3 is CASSLVPSDTQYF. CDR3 sequence (DNA): TGCGCCAGCAGCTTGGTACCGTCAGATACGCAGTATTTT.